The text below deals with one T cell receptor beta chain. V shed 5 bases and J 1 base; nucleotides not matched to a gene: 1. Germline lookup yields CDR1 DFQATT and CDR2 SNEGSKA (reference sequence). This CDR3 is built from 14 residues. The entry originates in a study of identical twins. From the 5' RACE reads, TCRdb called clonotypes with MiXCR, one entry per CDR3 protein. This table has 1.5 million to 2 million distinct CDR3 sequences, under 35% appearing once. Material for sequencing was cord blood. The sequence derives from a newborn girl in good health. The rearrangement joins TRBV20-1 to TRBJ2-2, with 10 bases that match TRBD2. CDR3 region: CSAPSGGNTGELFF. The DNA of the CDR3 is TGCAGTGCTCCTAGCGGGGGGAACACCGGGGAGCTGTTTTTT.